One and the same sample provided the 19 T cell receptor beta chains below, sequenced in a study of blood T cell repertoires in COVID-19 (dated by TCRdb to about 2020). Library preparation employed the immunoSEQ multiplex PCR assay. Drawn from immuneACCESS, this table holds only the in-frame rearrangements with V and J called that TCRdb kept. Clones are partly lost; checked studies trace under half to an unresolved V gene and leave the rest unexplained. For this sample there are 200,000 or so clones; approximately 84% appear just once. In total, the top ten clones hold about 4.1% of the sample. The sequenced sample was peripheral blood. Every receptor here comes from a man aged 50-60 years with acute or convalescent COVID-19.

The chain recombines TRBV18 with TRBJ1-1, with a weak D call TRBD1 (5 bases). Deletions cut 4 bases from V and 4 bases from J, with 16 bases between. CDR3 length: 15 residues. The germline gives CDR1 KGHSH, CDR2 LQKENI. CDR3 DNA sequence: TGTGCCAGCTCACGGGACCTCGGGAGGGCCACTGAAGCTTTCTTT. It yields the protein CASSRDLGRATEAFF.

The rearrangement uses TRBV7-2 and TRBJ2-2, with 9 positions matching TRBD2. The J segment lost 5 bases and the V segment lost 4 bases, leaving 8 bases of the junction unmatched. The V gene's germline CDR1 is SGHTA and CDR2 FQGNSA. The CDR3 is 16 amino acids. The CDR3 DNA follows: TGTGCCAGCAGCTCCAGGACTAGCGTGGGGACCGGGGAGCTGTTTTTT. Amino acid sequence: CASSSRTSVGTGELFF.

The rearrangement uses TRBV10-3 and TRBJ1-1; 7 bases are a match to TRBD1. CDR3 length equals 17 residues. Germline assignment: CDR1 ENHRY and CDR2 SYGVKD. J gave up 7 bases and V 0 bases, and 14 bases lay outside the gene matches. CDR3 DNA sequence: TGTGCCATCAGTGAGTCGGTAGCCCGGGACAGTCGGAATGAAGCTTTCTTT. This gives the protein CAISESVARDSRNEAFF.

In DNA, the CDR3 is TGTGCCACCAGCAGAGATCGGGGGGAAGAGACCCAGTACTTC. Its translation is CATSRDRGEETQYF. This chain connects TRBV15 to TRBJ2-5, with 7 bases that match TRBD2. Unmatched junction bases numbered 1, after V lost 0 bases and J lost 3 bases. This CDR3 contains 14 residues. Germline V gene lookup returns CDR1 LNHNV and CDR2 YYDKDF (reference sequence).

The rearrangement uses TRBV7-8 and TRBJ2-7; D might be TRBD1 (6 bases). CDR3 size: 15 residues. Looked up from germline, CDR1 is SGHVS and CDR2 is FQNEAQ. V was shortened by 2 bases and J by 4 bases, with 15 bases between the two germline ends. The CDR3 loop is CASSLMSGVQYEQYF. CDR3 DNA: TGTGCCAGCAGCTTAATGTCAGGGGTTCAATACGAGCAGTACTTC.

This clone was seen just once. V is TRBV6-5 and J is TRBJ2-5; maybe TRBD2 (5 bases). The V gene's germline CDR1 is MNHEY and CDR2 SVGAGI. The CDR3 covers 13 residues. The germline V and J ends were trimmed by 5 bases and 3 bases, with 10 bases remaining between them. CDR3 sequence (DNA): TGTGCCAGCAGTCCTAGCAGGAAAGAGACCCAGTACTTC. This gives the protein CASSPSRKETQYF.

The chain has TRBV10-3 and TRBJ1-2; 10 nucleotides match TRBD1. CDR1 and CDR2 from the germline V gene are ENHRY and SYGVKD. The ends lost 0 bases at V and 5 bases at J; junction bases unmatched: 0. The CDR3 totals 14 residues. CDR3 protein: CAISESGQGYGYTF. The CDR3 region has the DNA TGTGCCATCAGTGAGTCGGGACAGGGGTATGGCTACACCTTC.

The chain employs TRBV18 and TRBJ2-7, with 7 bases identical to TRBD2. Trimming took 3 bases from V and 2 from J; bases not matched to a gene: 13. This CDR3 is 17 amino acids long. CDR1 and CDR2 from the germline V gene are KGHSH and LQKENI. DNA for the CDR3: TGTGCCAGCTCACCCCCTGGGGGAGGGTATGTTGCCTACGAGCAGTACTTC. Its protein is CASSPPGGGYVAYEQYF.

The chain is built from TRBV7-3 and TRBJ2-2, with D possibly being TRBD2 (6 bases). Germline V gives CDR1 SGHTA, CDR2 FQGTGA. The CDR3 consists of 18 residues. V lost 5 bases, J lost 0 bases, and 19 bases lay in between. In nucleotides, the CDR3 is TGTGCCAGCAGCCACGGACCGGGACTCGGGACGAACACCGGGGAGCTGTTTTTT. Protein sequence: CASSHGPGLGTNTGELFF. Full variable domain (rest looked up from reference TRBV7-3 and TRBJ2-2): GAGVSQTPSNKVTEKGKYVELRCDPISGHTALYWYRQSLGQGPEFLIYFQGTGAADDSGLPNDRFFAVRPEGSVSTLKIQRTERGDSAVYLCASSHGPGLGTNTGELFFGEGSRLTVL.

The chain couples TRBV10-2 to TRBJ2-1; 11 bases line up with TRBD2. Losses at the gene ends were 8 bases for V and 0 bases for J; bases not matched to a gene: 12. Germline values: CDR1 WSHSY, CDR2 SAAADI. The CDR3 runs 18 residues. The CDR3: CASRPSGGFVSSYNEQFF. The CDR3 bases are TGCGCCAGCCGCCCTAGCGGGGGGTTCGTTAGCTCCTACAATGAGCAGTTCTTC.

Written as DNA, the CDR3 is TGTGCCTGGAGTTTAACCGGGACAGGGGGCCTTTCACCCCTCCACTTT. It yields the protein CAWSLTGTGGLSPLHF. The chain carries TRBV30 and TRBJ1-6; TRBD1 matches 12 bases. V shed 2 bases, J shed 9 bases, and the junction held 8 bases outside the gene matches. The CDR3 sequence is 16 residues long. Looked up from germline, CDR1 is GTSNPN and CDR2 is SVGIG (reference sequence).

This sequence joins TRBV5-4 and TRBJ2-7; 11 bases are a match to TRBD2. The V and J ends lost 3 bases and 4 bases, in that order; junction bases with no gene match: 15. The V gene's germline CDR1 is SGHNT and CDR2 YYREEE (reference sequence). The CDR3 runs to 18 residues. For the CDR3, the DNA is TGTGCCAGCAGCTCTCCGATTAGGAGCACTAGCGGGAGATACGAGCAGTACTTC. The encoded protein is CASSSPIRSTSGRYEQYF.

The chain employs TRBV24-1 and TRBJ2-5; D possibly corresponds to TRBD1 (6 bases). The CDR3 spans 15 residues. V was trimmed by 4 bases and J by 6 bases, leaving 17 bases between them. Germline CDR1 reads KGHDR; CDR2 reads SFDVKD. This chain's CDR3 is CATSEGTGSRQTQYF. In DNA form, the CDR3 reads TGTGCCACCAGTGAAGGTACAGGGAGTAGACAGACCCAGTACTTC.

The V and J genes are TRBV7-8 and TRBJ1-5, with TRBD1 matching over 9 bases. With 1 base clipped from V and 4 bases from J, the junction kept 11 bases outside the gene matches. This CDR3 is built from 18 residues. Germline V gene sequence: CDR1 SGHVS, CDR2 FQNEAQ. The CDR3 sequence is CASSLGYSGQGRNQPQHF. CDR3 DNA sequence: TGTGCCAGCAGCTTAGGATATTCGGGACAGGGTCGGAATCAGCCCCAGCATTTT.

The V and J genes are TRBV29-1 and TRBJ2-1; no reliable D call. The CDR3 covers 13 residues. CDR1 is SQVTM, CDR2 ANQGSEA, per germline. V was trimmed by 4 bases and J by 2 bases, leaving 9 bases between them. The CDR3 sequence: CSVVRGTYNEQFF. CDR3 bases: TGCAGCGTTGTAAGAGGAACCTACAATGAGCAGTTCTTC.

About this clone: The same CDR3 is also encoded by other DNA sequences in this sample. CDR3 residues: CASSSRQGYYEQYF. The CDR3 DNA is TGTGCCAGCAGCTCCCGACAGGGCTACTACGAGCAGTACTTC. The chain couples TRBV7-2 to TRBJ2-7; 7 bases match TRBD1. This CDR3 is 14 amino acids long. V was pared by 4 bases and J by 3 bases, with 6 bases of the junction left unmatched. Germline loops: CDR1 SGHTA, CDR2 FQGNSA.

The V call is TRBV7-2, the J call TRBJ1-2; maybe TRBD1 (6 bases). Trimming took 5 bases from V and 8 from J, leaving 21 bases between them. Germline CDR1 reads SGHTA; CDR2 reads FQGNSA. The CDR3 has 15 amino acids. CDR3 region: CASSVRNRALGGYTF. The CDR3 DNA sequence: TGTGCCAGCAGCGTCCGGAACAGGGCTCTAGGCGGCTACACCTTC. Together with reference TRBV7-2 and TRBJ1-2, the CDR3 gives the full variable domain: GAGVSQSPSNKVTEKGKDVELRCDPISGHTALYWYRQSLGQGLEFLIYFQGNSAPDKSGLPSDRFSAERTGGSVSTLTIQRTQQEDSAVYLCASSVRNRALGGYTFGSGTRLTVV.

Remarks on this clone: The identical CDR3 is also encoded by other nucleotide sequences in the sample. This chain's CDR3 is CASRPTGGDTGELFF. The CDR3 coding sequence is TGCGCCAGCAGACCGACAGGGGGGGACACCGGGGAGCTGTTTTTT. The V gene is TRBV5-1, the J gene TRBJ2-2; 9 positions agree with TRBD1. The CDR3 is 15 residues long. The germline V gene has CDR1 SGHRS and CDR2 YFSETQ. V was pared by 5 bases and J by 3 bases, with 5 bases of the junction left unmatched.

The chain uses TRBV7-2 and TRBJ1-1; D is perhaps TRBD1 (6 bases). The germline V and J ends were trimmed by 5 bases and 11 bases, with 18 bases remaining between them. CDR1 and CDR2 from the germline V gene are SGHTA and FQGNSA. CDR3 length: 13 amino acids. CDR3 loop: CASSTRQERFAFF. In DNA form, the CDR3 reads TGTGCCAGCAGCACCCGACAGGAGAGATTTGCTTTCTTT.